The present T cell receptor beta chain was sequenced within a study of cytomegalovirus exposure and HLA in healthy donors. Study outcomes and limitations: In a later analysis, DRB1 alleles had the most associated TCRs; HLA-C alleles the fewest.

As concerns this clone: What it binds is unknown.

PCR primers comprised 60 Vbeta and 13 Jbeta primers. Generated by immunoSEQ multiplex PCR, the TCRdb table keeps only in-frame clones and is missing some. The sample records under 200,000 clones, less than 80% being singletons. Trimming stripped 5 bases from V and 0 bases from J, with 9 bases between. The CDR3 runs 14 residues. Germline CDR1 and CDR2: LNHDA and SQIVND (reference sequence). This TCR was sampled from a middle-aged woman in good health and CMV-seronegative. The J gene is TRBJ2-3, the V gene TRBV19; D is undetermined. Sequencing used PBMCs. This CDR3 reads CASSFTHSTDTQYF. The CDR3 DNA sequence: TGTGCCAGTAGTTTCACTCACAGCACAGATACGCAGTATTTT. Supplemented by reference TRBV19 and TRBJ2-3, the full variable domain reads DGGITQSPKYLFRKEGQNVTLSCEQNLNHDAMYWYRQDPGQGLRLIYYSQIVNDFQKGDIAEGYSVSREKKESFPLTVTSAQKNPTAFYLCASSFTHSTDTQYFGPGTRLTVL.